This TCR beta chain originates from a study of blood T cell repertoires in COVID-19. Study-wide context: Samples representing acute and convalescent COVID-19 were sourced from the United States, Italy and Spain. Nucleic acid was either cDNA or gDNA, and it came from T cells, B-cell-depleted T cells, or PBMCs.

Original processing methods: By means of reference gene primer amplification, nucleated cell counts were estimated. Only in-frame clones appear in the TCRdb table, and some are missing; sequencing was by immunoSEQ multiplex PCR. That table gives V, J and clone size, and the DNA gave D and trimming. The table includes 100,000 or so clones, about 88% detected once. Germline-derived CDR1 and CDR2 are MDHEN and SYDVKM. Trimming at V came to 6 bases and at J to 1 base, leaving 5 bases not matched to a gene. The CDR3 totals 17 residues. This clonotype originated in a woman aged 60-70 years with acute or convalescent COVID-19. The chain is built from TRBV28 and TRBJ2-3, with 15 bases matching TRBD2. Sequencing was done on a sample of peripheral blood. DNA for the CDR3: TGTGCCAGCAGCCCCGGACTAGCGGGGGGGGGCACAGATACGCAGTATTTT. Translation: CASSPGLAGGGTDTQYF.